Included here is one T cell receptor beta chain sequence, with context. V shed 3 bases, J shed 1 base, and the junction held 4 bases outside the gene matches. There are 16 residues in the CDR3. CDR1 is SNHLY, CDR2 FYNNEI, per germline. The data originate from a study of cytomegalovirus exposure and HLA in healthy donors. Researchers ran the PCR with 60 Vbeta and 13 Jbeta primers. Produced via immunoSEQ multiplex PCR; TCRdb's table is partial and in-frame only. The table lists 100,000 or so clones, 85% to 90% of them singletons. The receptor was derived from a man aged 25-40 years in good health and CMV-seronegative. Sequencing was carried out using PBMCs. This sequence joins TRBV2 and TRBJ1-4; 8 bases map to TRBD1. CDR3 loop: CASSDRGLGTNEKLFF. CDR3 sequence (DNA): TGTGCCAGCAGTGACAGGGGGCTCGGAACTAATGAAAAACTGTTTTTT. The complete variable domain, with remaining parts taken from reference TRBV2 and TRBJ1-4, reads EPEVTQTPSHQVTQMGQEVILRCVPISNHLYFYWYRQILGQKVEFLVSFYNNEISEKSEIFDDQFSVERPDGSNFTLKIRSTKLEDSAMYFCASSDRGLGTNEKLFFGSGTQLSVL.